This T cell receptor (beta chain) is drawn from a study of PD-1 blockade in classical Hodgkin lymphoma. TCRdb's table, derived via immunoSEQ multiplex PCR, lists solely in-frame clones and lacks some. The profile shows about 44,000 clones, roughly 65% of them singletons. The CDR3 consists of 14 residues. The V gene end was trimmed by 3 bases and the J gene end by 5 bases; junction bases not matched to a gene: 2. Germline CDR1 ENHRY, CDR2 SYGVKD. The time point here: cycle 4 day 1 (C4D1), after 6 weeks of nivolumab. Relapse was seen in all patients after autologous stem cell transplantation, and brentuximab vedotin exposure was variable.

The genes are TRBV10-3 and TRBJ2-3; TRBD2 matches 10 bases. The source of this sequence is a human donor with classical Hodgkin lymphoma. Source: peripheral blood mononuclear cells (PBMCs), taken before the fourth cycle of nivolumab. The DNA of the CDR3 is TGTGCCATCAGTGATGTAGCGGGGGGAGATACGCAGTATTTT. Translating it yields CAISDVAGGDTQYF.